Listed below are T cell receptor beta chains from one sample, sequenced in a study of graft-versus-host responses after intestinal transplantation. Produced via immunoSEQ multiplex PCR; TCRdb's table is partial and in-frame only. The sample includes some 120,000 clones, 90% of them seen just once. The antigens of these receptors remain unknown. The starting material was unstimulated CD4+ T cells sorted from spleen or lymph node cells, obtained before intestinal transplant. These TCRs come from a human donor who received an intestinal transplant. Each CDR3 is given with its conserved first and last residue. Each record gives: V gene, J gene, CDR3 protein.

TRBV5-6	TRBJ1-5	CASSSNRGGPQHF
TRBV6-5	TRBJ2-1	CASSYLAGVQNEQFF
TRBV25-1	TRBJ2-3	CASSAHSTDTQYF
TRBV29-1	TRBJ1-1	CSGVGSGIPEAFF
TRBV10-3	TRBJ2-3	CAISERGTTADTQYF
TRBV27	TRBJ2-7	CASSTGRQIHEQYF
TRBV18	TRBJ2-7	CASSPGDRDEQYF
TRBV7-3	TRBJ2-6	CASSLTGQGLGANVLTF
TRBV18	TRBJ1-2	CASSQTGIYGYTF
TRBV5-1	TRBJ2-3	CASSSLTSGLTDTQYF
TRBV2	TRBJ2-3	CASSEKTSTDTQYF
TRBV19	TRBJ1-4	CASSTWDFNEKLFF
TRBV27	TRBJ2-7	CASGRGPLAYEQYF
TRBV5-1	TRBJ2-5	CASSLPEETQYF
TRBV29-1	TRBJ2-5	CSALAGPETQYF
TRBV6-5	TRBJ1-3	CASSYSGSPGTTIYF
TRBV2	TRBJ2-7	CASSAGRTGASYEQYF
TRBV10-3	TRBJ2-6	CAARAGTGGSGANVLTF
TRBV28	TRBJ2-7	CASRGRTGSYEQYF
TRBV6-1	TRBJ1-2	CASRVTGGHDYTF
TRBV6-5	TRBJ1-5	CASSYGSGKGNQPQHF
TRBV7-2	TRBJ2-4	CASSTRTGPFSLAKNIQYF
TRBV15	TRBJ2-1	CATSRDRLAGGNEQFF
TRBV5-4	TRBJ2-1	CASSTSGTSYNEQFF
TRBV18	TRBJ1-1	CASSLTGGNTEAFF
TRBV28	TRBJ1-2	CASSGSGRTVGGYTF
TRBV13	TRBJ2-3	CASSLVRGDRTDTQYF
TRBV10-3	TRBJ2-3	CAISESGRGGATDTQYF
TRBV7-9	TRBJ1-6	CASSFGGRSNSPLHF
TRBV6-1	TRBJ1-5	CASSVPPGTGGNQPQHF
TRBV10-2	TRBJ1-1	CASSDRGPRTSTGAFF
TRBV27	TRBJ1-1	CASRDRGRDTEAFF
TRBV5-1	TRBJ2-1	CASSLVTGGSYNEQFF
TRBV28	TRBJ2-1	CASSLYQGYSYNEQFF
TRBV5-5	TRBJ2-1	CASSPVAVPPEQFF
TRBV19	TRBJ1-1	CASSPPRGWVNTEAFF
TRBV30	TRBJ2-7	CAWSVRRYEQYF
TRBV6-5	TRBJ1-1	CASSYSTGGLNTEAFF
TRBV2	TRBJ2-3	CASSRSLAGGSTDTQYF
TRBV5-5	TRBJ2-7	CASRDAGGGGGLYF
TRBV27	TRBJ2-3	CASALGRGGSNTQYF
TRBV5-1	TRBJ2-3	CASSSGGQRGQYF
TRBV10-3	TRBJ1-2	CAISESTGEFSYGYTF
TRBV7-9	TRBJ1-2	CASRAGGGYTF
TRBV29-1	TRBJ2-1	CSVSVGANEQFF
TRBV27	TRBJ2-1	CASSRGLAVYNEQFF
TRBV9	TRBJ1-1	CASSSRDRGTEAFF
TRBV5-4	TRBJ2-1	CASSLSVLAGDHNEQFF
TRBV27	TRBJ1-5	CASSLFAGNSNQPQHF
TRBV28	TRBJ1-1	CASSLGDRGGTFF
TRBV21-1	TRBJ1-1	CASSKHGDRVSEAFF